The 10 T cell receptor beta chains reported below all come from one sample, sequenced in a study of identical twins. MiXCR was run by TCRdb on the 5' RACE reads, yielding one entry per CDR3 protein. The repertoire holds roughly 260,000 distinct CDR3 sequences, with 7.5% as singletons. These data are also associated with another study on yellow fever vaccine responses in identical twins.

The sample taken for sequencing was CD8+ T cells sorted from blood. The receptors here all came from a woman aged 18-35 years in good health.

The table lists this clonotype with a few counts. The V call is TRBV3-1, the J call TRBJ2-6; no clear D. V was trimmed by 2 bases and J by 4 bases, leaving 12 bases between them. The CDR3 sequence is 16 residues long. Germline V gene sequence: CDR1 LGHDT, CDR2 YNNKEL (reference sequence). The CDR3 loop is CASSQITLSGANVLTF. CDR3 DNA sequence: TGTGCCAGCAGCCAAATCACGTTATCGGGGGCCAACGTCCTGACTTTC.

The chain joins TRBV6-2 or TRBV6-3 to TRBJ1-2; 8 nucleotides agree with TRBD1. With V trimmed by 7 bases and J by 3 bases, 1 base remained unmatched. The CDR3 contains 12 residues. Germline V gene lookup returns CDR1 MNHEY and CDR2 SVGEGT. Here the CDR3 reads CASTGGYYGYTF. CDR3 coding DNA: TGTGCCAGCACAGGGGGCTACTATGGCTACACCTTC.

The chain uses TRBV9 and TRBJ1-1, with D perhaps matching TRBD1 (5 bases). CDR3 size: 15 residues. The germline V gene has CDR1 SGDLS and CDR2 YYNGEE. V lost 4 bases and J lost 4, with 17 bases in between. The CDR3, as DNA: TGTGCCAGCAGCCCCGGAGACAGAGGGGTCACTGAAGCTTTCTTT. Translated, it gives CASSPGDRGVTEAFF.

This clonotype was detected ten times or more. V and J are TRBV5-6 and TRBJ1-5, with a tentative D call TRBD1 (5 bases). Trimming pared 2 bases from V and 3 bases from J, leaving 12 bases between. The CDR3 has 15 amino acids. Germline V gene data show CDR1 as SGHDT and CDR2 as YYEEEE. Here the CDR3 DNA reads TGTGCCAGCAGCTTTGGGGGAAGTGTCAATCAGCCCCAGCATTTT. It encodes CASSFGGSVNQPQHF.

The chain is built from TRBV15 and TRBJ2-1; possibly TRBD2 for D (6 bases). Trimming shortened V by 3 bases and J by 9 bases, and 15 bases separated the two germline ends. CDR1 LNHNV and CDR2 YYDKDF come from the germline V gene (reference sequence). The CDR3 consists of 14 residues. CDR3 nucleotide sequence: TGTGCCACCAGCAGTGCTAGCGCCGGGGGTGAGCAGTTCTTC. Amino acid sequence: CATSSASAGGEQFF.

This clonotype showed up many times. The chain employs TRBV29-1 and TRBJ1-2; D gene unclear. V was clipped by 7 bases and J by 0 bases, with 12 bases between them. Germline V gene sequence: CDR1 SQVTM, CDR2 ANQGSEA. CDR3 length: 13 amino acids. CDR3 region: CSAVGGANYGYTF. In nucleotides, the CDR3 is TGCAGCGCCGTCGGAGGCGCTAACTATGGCTACACCTTC.

V usage is TRBV2 and J usage is TRBJ2-2; 7 bases line up with TRBD2. The germline CDR1 and CDR2 sequences are SNHLY and FYNNEI. V shed 6 bases, J shed 5 bases, and the junction held 6 bases outside the gene matches. The CDR3 is 14 amino acids. CDR3 in amino acids: CASRASGGTGELFF. The CDR3 nucleotides read TGTGCCAGCAGGGCGTCGGGGGGTACCGGGGAGCTGTTTTTT.

The chain has TRBV12-3 or TRBV12-4 and TRBJ1-5; D is ambiguous. Trimming shortened V by 6 bases and J by 6 bases, and 18 bases separated the two germline ends. The CDR3 loop spans 15 amino acids. CDR3 sequence reads: CASSLIDGRVQPQHF. The CDR3 DNA reads TGTGCCAGCAGCCTCATCGACGGGAGAGTTCAGCCCCAGCATTTT.

This clonotype has a count of ten or more. The chain joins TRBV5-5 to TRBJ2-7; D remains ambiguous. Trimming shortened V by 2 bases and J by 6 bases, and 15 bases separated the two germline ends. The CDR3 runs to 14 residues. The germline V gene encodes CDR1 SGHKS and CDR2 YYEKEE (reference sequence). The CDR3, as DNA: TGTGCCAGCAGCTTACACGAAAAGGGCTCCGAGCAGTACTTC. This encodes CASSLHEKGSEQYF.

A word on this clonotype: Since no conserved phenylalanine or tryptophan closes the CDR3, a read error is the likely cause. Because the CDR3's place on the DNA is in doubt, the DNA is left out and the CDR3 is given as listed by TCRdb. The chain joins TRBV12-5 to TRBJ2-5; TRBD1, as called in the table, went unchecked against the DNA. Germline assignment: CDR1 LGHNT and CDR2 FRNRAP. The CDR3 numbers 13 amino acids, ends counted. The CDR3 spells CASGPRQGPSLKL.